This T cell receptor (beta chain) was captured in a study of blood T cell repertoires in COVID-19. At the level of the study: The origin of the acute and convalescent COVID-19 samples was the United States, Italy and Spain. T cells, B-cell-depleted T cells, or PBMCs provided the cDNA or gDNA that served as material.

Germline values: CDR1 GTSNPN, CDR2 SVGIG (reference sequence). The CDR3 has 13 amino acids. Trimming at V came to 2 bases and at J to 10 bases, leaving 10 bases not matched to a gene. As handled by the study authors: Amplification from reference gene primers served as the basis for estimated nucleated cell counts. Method: immunoSEQ multiplex PCR; TCRdb's copy keeps in-frame clones and lacks some. From that table come the V and J calls and clone size; the DNA was used to work out D and trimming. This sample yields around 40,000 clones, of which 75% to 90% are seen a single time; roughly a fifth belongs to the top ten.

The sequence was obtained from a man between 45 and 60 years old with active COVID-19. This chain links TRBV30 with TRBJ1-1; 7 nucleotides align to TRBD1. The specimen sequenced was peripheral blood. For the CDR3, the DNA is TGTGCCTGGAGTACGGAGACAGGGCCGGGAGCTTTCTTT. Translation gives CAWSTETGPGAFF.